This T cell receptor (beta chain) was obtained from a study of T cell repertoires in cytomegalovirus infection. Study-wide results and caveats: Dominating the ex vivo response were TCR beta clonotypes that were CMV-specific and HLA-C-restricted.

The CDR3 totals 12 residues. V shed 5 bases and J shed 6 bases, with 10 bases lying between them. Looked up from germline, CDR1 is SGHTA and CDR2 is FQGNSA. With regard to this clonotype: Antigen: not known.

TCRdb reanalysed the reads using MiXCR and keeps one entry per CDR3 protein. Here the sample spans under 500,000 distinct CDR3 sequences, about 39% being singletons. Sequences were derived from cultured PBMCs, sampled from culture after CMV antigen stimulation. The sequence came from a human donor in good health (CMV status not recorded). Some clones in this sample may be carry-over from other donors' samples. The rearrangement uses TRBV7-2 and TRBJ1-2; D unresolved. The CDR3 region has the DNA TGTGCCAGCAGCCTGGACGGCGATGGCTACACCTTC. Translation: CASSLDGDGYTF.